These T cell receptor beta chains were read from a single sample in a study of cytomegalovirus exposure and HLA in healthy donors. Repertoires were generated with immunoSEQ multiplex PCR, while TCRdb's copy carries only in-frame clones and drops some. This table holds roughly 71,000 clones, approximately 94% found once. Sequencing was done on a sample of PBMCs. The receptors stem from a woman aged 18-35 years in good health and CMV-seronegative. Each CDR3 is given with its conserved first and last residue. A D gene is named only where the DNA matches it firmly. Rows may omit the clone size; those that give it use once, few, many or a size class.

.	TRBJ2-3	.	TRBV5-1	TGCGCCAGCAGCTTTGGCCCAGATACGCAGTATTTT	CASSFGPDTQYF
.	TRBJ1-2	TRBD1	TRBV2	TGTGCCAGCAGAGGAGAGACAGGGGGCAGCTATGGCTACACCTTC	CASRGETGGSYGYTF
.	TRBJ1-1	TRBD1	TRBV5-4	TGTGCCAGCAGCTTGGCCGCAGGGGGGAACACTGAAGCTTTCTTT	CASSLAAGGNTEAFF
.	TRBJ1-5	.	TRBV7-8	TGTGCCAGCAGCTTATCATTCAATAGCAATCAGCCCCAGCATTTT	CASSLSFNSNQPQHF
.	TRBJ2-1	.	TRBV5-4	TGTGCCAGCAGCGGAGGGCCCCGGAGCCCCTACAATGAGCAGTTCTTC	CASSGGPRSPYNEQFF
.	TRBJ1-1	.	TRBV2	TGTGCCAGCAGTGAAGAGGGACTGGGGACTGAAGCTTTCTTT	CASSEEGLGTEAFF
.	TRBJ2-1	TRBD2	TRBV6-1	TGTGCCAGCAGTCCTCGGACTAGCGAGTACAATGAGCAGTTCTTC	CASSPRTSEYNEQFF
few	TRBJ1-6	.	TRBV14	TGTGCCAGCAGCCAAGATCCGGTTGCGTCTTATAATTCACCCCTCCACTTT	CASSQDPVASYNSPLHF
.	TRBJ2-4	TRBD2	TRBV6-1	TGTGCCCGGCCTTTGGGGGGGTACGCCAAAAACATTCAGTACTTC	CARPLGGYAKNIQYF
.	TRBJ1-3	.	TRBV7-8	TGTGCCAGCAGCTCGCTGGACAGTTACTCTGGAAACACCATATATTTT	CASSSLDSYSGNTIYF
once	TRBJ2-7	.	TRBV6-4	TGTGCCAGCAGTGAGTATTTTGCCAGCTCCTACGAGCAGTACTTC	CASSEYFASSYEQYF
.	TRBJ2-7	.	TRBV6-6	TGTGCCAGCAGCAGCGTAGGGGGCGAGCAGTACTTC	CASSSVGGEQYF
.	TRBJ2-3	.	TRBV7-2	TGTGCCAGCAGCTTATTATTGCGGTCAGATACGCAGTATTTT	CASSLLLRSDTQYF
once	TRBJ2-5	.	TRBV7-8	TGTGCCAGCAGCACCCGATCCTACCCCCAAGAGACCCAGTACTTC	CASSTRSYPQETQYF
.	TRBJ2-7	TRBD2	TRBV10-3	TGTGCCATCAGTGGTACTAGCGGGGGGGCCTACGAGCAGTACTTC	CAISGTSGGAYEQYF
.	TRBJ2-7	.	TRBV5-6	TGTGCCAGCAGCTATATCACAGTGGCCGACGAGCAGTACTTC	CASSYITVADEQYF
.	TRBJ1-1	.	TRBV30	TGTGCCTGGAGTTTAACCGGGACATTCTTT	CAWSLTGTFF